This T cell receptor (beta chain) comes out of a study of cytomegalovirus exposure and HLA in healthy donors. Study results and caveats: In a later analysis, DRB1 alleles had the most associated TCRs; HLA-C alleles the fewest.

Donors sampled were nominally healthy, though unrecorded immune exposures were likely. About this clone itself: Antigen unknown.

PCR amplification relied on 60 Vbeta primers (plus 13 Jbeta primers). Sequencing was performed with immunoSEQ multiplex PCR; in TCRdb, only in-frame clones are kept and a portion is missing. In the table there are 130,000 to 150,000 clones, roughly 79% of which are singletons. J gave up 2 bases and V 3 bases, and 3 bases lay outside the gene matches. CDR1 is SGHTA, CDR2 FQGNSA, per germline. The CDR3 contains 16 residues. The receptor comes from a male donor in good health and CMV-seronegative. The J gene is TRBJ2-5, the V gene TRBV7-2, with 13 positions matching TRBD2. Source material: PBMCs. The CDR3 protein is CASSFMGLAGQETQYF. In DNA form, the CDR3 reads TGTGCCAGCAGCTTTATGGGACTAGCGGGGCAAGAGACCCAGTACTTC.